Here is one TCR beta chain with its context. This sample is drawn from a study of CD8 T cells in Susac syndrome. Reverse transcription used about 0.45 to 1 ug RNA and random hexamers. One entry per CDR3 protein results from TCRdb running MiXCR on the immunoSEQ multiplex PCR reads. This table has roughly 200,000 distinct CDR3 sequences, about 93% appearing once. Germline lookup yields CDR1 MGHDK and CDR2 SYGVNS. The CDR3 consists of 14 residues. Between the trimmed V and J ends, which lost 6 bases and 2 bases, there was a span of 13 bases. The receptor was derived from a human donor in good health. Material: CD4+ T cells from PBMCs. The chain uses TRBV25-1 and TRBJ1-2, with D possibly TRBD1 on 6 matching bases. The CDR3 nucleotides read TGTGCCAGCAGGGCACAGGGAGGCAACTATGGCTACACCTTC. Translated: CASRAQGGNYGYTF.